This T cell receptor (beta chain) was identified in a study of shared clonotypes between healthy human individuals. CD45RO-negative, CCR7-selected cells formed the naive CD8 fraction, which excluded terminally differentiated effector memory CD45RA+ cells. Method: immunoSEQ multiplex PCR; TCRdb's copy keeps in-frame clones and lacks some. The table lists just over 2,000,000 clones, approximately 94% of them singletons. V was cut by 5 bases and J by 0 bases, with 17 bases left in between. Germline CDR1 reads MDHEN; CDR2 reads SYDVKM. The CDR3 has 17 amino acids. The chain carries TRBV28 and TRBJ1-3; TRBD1 is a possible D gene (5 bases). The material sequenced was naive CD8+ T cells sorted from blood. This receptor was taken from a man younger than 35 in good health. CDR3 coding DNA: TGTGCCAGCAGTGCCGGCTCGGGACCGGTCTCTGGAAACACCATATATTTT. It translates to CASSAGSGPVSGNTIYF.